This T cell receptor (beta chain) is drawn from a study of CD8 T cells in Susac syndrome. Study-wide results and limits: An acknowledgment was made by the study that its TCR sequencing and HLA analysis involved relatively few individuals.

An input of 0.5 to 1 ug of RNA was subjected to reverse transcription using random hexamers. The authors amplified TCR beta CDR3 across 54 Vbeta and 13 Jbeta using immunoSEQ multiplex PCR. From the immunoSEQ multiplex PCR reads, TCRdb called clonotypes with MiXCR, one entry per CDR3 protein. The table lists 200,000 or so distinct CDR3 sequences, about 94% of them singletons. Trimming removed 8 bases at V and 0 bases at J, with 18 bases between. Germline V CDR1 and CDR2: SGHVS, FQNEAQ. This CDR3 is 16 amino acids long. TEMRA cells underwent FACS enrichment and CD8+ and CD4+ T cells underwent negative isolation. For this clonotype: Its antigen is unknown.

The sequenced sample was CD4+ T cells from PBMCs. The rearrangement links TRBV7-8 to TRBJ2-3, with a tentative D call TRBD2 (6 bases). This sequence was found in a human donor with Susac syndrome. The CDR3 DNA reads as TGTGCCAGCGGTTTGGAGGGCAGAGTAAGCACAGATACGCAGTATTTT. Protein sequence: CASGLEGRVSTDTQYF. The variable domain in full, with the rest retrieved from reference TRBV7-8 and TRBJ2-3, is GAGVSQSPRYKVAKRGQDVALRCDPISGHVSLFWYQQALGQGPEFLTYFQNEAQLDKSGLPSDRFFAERPEGSVSTLKIQRTQQEDSAVYLCASGLEGRVSTDTQYFGPGTRLTVL.